Below, one T cell receptor (beta chain) is given with its context. MiXCR was run by TCRdb on the RACE reads, yielding one entry per CDR3 protein. The sample holds around 110,000 distinct CDR3 sequences; about 11% are singletons and the top ten take roughly 2.3%. The record originates from a study of human T cells and chemical hapten exposure. The time point: patch test 3, about 24 weeks after DPC sensitization. Treatment described: therapeutic diphenylcyclopropenone sensitization with weekly scalp DPC. The V and J ends lost 6 bases and 1 base, in that order; junction bases with no gene match: 13. The CDR3 contains 19 residues. The germline CDR1 and CDR2 sequences are LGHNA and YNFKEQ.

This chain links TRBV4-2 with TRBJ2-2; 11 bases fit TRBD2. This TCR came from a woman in her forties or fifties with alopecia areata. Some clones in this sample may be carry-over from other donors' samples. Material: whole blood, obtained in connection with sensitization to the hapten diphenylcyclopropenone (DPC). The CDR3 is CASRAPGTSGPENTGELFF. The CDR3 coding sequence is TGTGCCAGCAGAGCACCCGGGACTAGCGGACCCGAGAACACCGGGGAGCTGTTTTTT.